Presented here are 22 T cell receptor beta chains from one specimen sequenced in a study of blood T cell repertoires in COVID-19. This table comes from immunoSEQ multiplex PCR, and its TCRdb copy is limited to in-frame clones, with some not included. The table has about 230,000 clones, approximately 87% seen once; the top ten hold about 2.5%. The sample comprised peripheral blood. Receptor source: a woman in her 70s with active or convalescent COVID-19.

The chain recombines TRBV12-2 with TRBJ1-6; the table's D call TRBD1 went unverified against the DNA. TRBV12-2 is a known pseudogene. This CDR3 region has 17 residues. The CDR3 protein is CASRFSPAPLGDSPLHF. In nucleotides, the CDR3 is TGTGCAAGTCGCTTTTCTCCGGCACCCTTAGGGGATTCACCCCTCCACTTT.

This chain uses TRBV7-2 with TRBJ2-3, with D perhaps matching TRBD2 (6 bases). Trimming removed 5 bases at V and 3 bases at J, with 15 bases between. CDR1 and CDR2 (germline): SGHTA, FQGNSA. The CDR3 runs 15 residues. This CDR3 reads CASSLAGPPTDTQYF. Written as DNA, the CDR3 is TGTGCCAGCAGCCTGGCGGGGCCGCCGACAGATACGCAGTATTTT.

The chain recombines TRBV3-1 (or the pseudogene TRBV3-2) with TRBJ2-1; the match to TRBD1 covers 10 bases. The J segment lost 9 bases and the V segment lost 5 bases, leaving 7 bases of the junction unmatched. The CDR3 consists of 14 residues. From germline, CDR1 is LGHDT and CDR2 YNNKEL (reference sequence). CDR3 DNA: TGTGCCAGCAGCTTGGGACAGGGGTTTGGTGAGCAGTTCTTC. This codes for CASSLGQGFGEQFF.

This chain uses TRBV2 with TRBJ1-2; TRBD1 matches at 7 bases. The V gene's germline CDR1 is SNHLY and CDR2 FYNNEI. The CDR3 totals 13 residues. Losses at the gene ends were 6 bases for V and 8 bases for J; bases not matched to a gene: 9. CDR3 DNA: TGTGCCAGCAGCGGGGACAGTACCCAGGGCTACACCTTC. Translating it yields CASSGDSTQGYTF.

DNA of the CDR3: TGTGCCAGCATGCGGCCGGGGGGATCCGGGGCCAACGTCCTGACTTTC. This translates into CASMRPGGSGANVLTF. This chain uses TRBV25-1 with TRBJ2-6, with TRBD2 matching over 7 bases. The CDR3 is 16 amino acids. The germline CDR1 and CDR2 sequences are MGHDK and SYGVNS. The trim removed 7 bases at V and 4 bases at J, leaving 10 bases unmatched.

This rearrangement joins TRBV11-2 to TRBJ2-1; 9 bases match TRBD2. The V segment lost 5 bases and the J segment 6 bases; nucleotides outside the gene matches: 8. This CDR3 spans 15 amino acids. The germline V gene encodes CDR1 SGHAT and CDR2 FQNNGV. The CDR3, as DNA: TGTGCCAGCAGCCCCACTAGCGGGTACGGCAATGAGCAGTTCTTC. Its translation: CASSPTSGYGNEQFF.

Only one count was recorded for this clone. V usage is TRBV5-1 and J usage is TRBJ2-5, with D perhaps TRBD2 (5 bases). CDR1 is SGHRS and CDR2 is YFSETQ in the germline V gene. The CDR3 is 17 amino acids. V was shortened by 2 bases and J by 0 bases, with 17 bases between the two germline ends. CDR3 DNA: TGCGCCAGCAGCTTTGGTAGGGAGCCCTCGTACCAAGAGACCCAGTACTTC. Amino acids: CASSFGREPSYQETQYF.

This clone was counted once. J is TRBJ1-1 and V is TRBV2; tentative D call: TRBD1 (5 bases). The germline V gene has CDR1 SNHLY and CDR2 FYNNEI. The length of the CDR3 is 14 residues. The V gene lost 4 bases and the J gene lost 4 bases, with 13 bases spanning the gap. The CDR3: CASSGTRGGTEAFF. CDR3 bases: TGTGCCAGCAGTGGTACTCGGGGGGGCACTGAAGCTTTCTTT. Combining the CDR3 with reference TRBV2 and TRBJ1-1 gives the whole variable domain EPEVTQTPSHQVTQMGQEVILRCVPISNHLYFYWYRQILGQKVEFLVSFYNNEISEKSEIFDDQFSVERPDGSNFTLKIRSTKLEDSAMYFCASSGTRGGTEAFFGQGTRLTVV.

The CDR3 spells CASSLGANVYQETQYF. Here the CDR3 DNA reads TGTGCCAGCAGCTTAGGTGCTAATGTGTACCAAGAGACCCAGTACTTC. This chain connects TRBV7-9 to TRBJ2-5, with unresolved D. Trimming took off 1 base at V and 0 bases at J, with 12 bases between the two ends. The CDR3 contains 16 residues. CDR1 and CDR2 (germline): SEHNR, FQNEAQ (reference sequence).

This rearrangement joins TRBV4-3 to TRBJ1-1; D is undetermined. Germline loops: CDR1 LGHNA, CDR2 YSLEER. With 4 bases removed from V and 1 base from J, the gap between germline ends came to 7 bases. The CDR3 is 13 residues long. The CDR3 is CASSLLPNTEAFF. CDR3 nucleotides: TGCGCCAGCAGCCTTCTCCCGAACACTGAAGCTTTCTTT.

The chain is built from TRBV5-1 and TRBJ2-2, with D perhaps matching TRBD1 (5 bases). Germline V lookup: CDR1 SGHRS, CDR2 YFSETQ. Trimming removed 2 bases from V and 7 bases from J, with 15 bases in between. The CDR3 totals 15 residues. The CDR3 loop reads CASSFDSRPGGELFF. The CDR3 DNA follows: TGCGCCAGCAGCTTTGACAGTCGTCCGGGCGGGGAGCTGTTTTTT.

V usage is TRBV7-9 and J usage is TRBJ1-5; 7 bases match TRBD1. V dropped 5 bases and J dropped 3; count of bases not matched to a gene: 4. Germline CDR1 and CDR2: SEHNR and FQNEAQ (reference sequence). This CDR3 has 14 amino acids. As DNA, the CDR3 is TGTGCCAGCAGCCTGACAGGGCCCAATCAGCCCCAGCATTTT. Encoded protein: CASSLTGPNQPQHF.

The chain uses TRBV28 and TRBJ2-7; the D is unclear. Between the trimmed V and J ends, which lost 4 bases and 2 bases, there was a span of 9 bases. Germline CDR1 reads MDHEN; CDR2 reads SYDVKM. The CDR3 extends over 13 amino acids. For the CDR3, the DNA is TGTGCCAGCAGTTGGAGTGATGCCTACGAGCAGTACTTC. Its protein product is CASSWSDAYEQYF. The full variable domain, with the rest looked up from reference TRBV28 and TRBJ2-7, is DVKVTQSSRYLVKRTGEKVFLECVQDMDHENMFWYRQDPGLGLRLIYFSYDVKMKEKGDIPEGYSVSREKKERFSLILESASTNQTSMYLCASSWSDAYEQYFGPGTRLTVT.

The chain joins TRBV7-2 to TRBJ2-7; D is ambiguous. CDR3 length equals 14 residues. Germline V CDR1 and CDR2: SGHTA, FQGNSA. Trimming cost V 7 bases and J 1 base, with 14 bases left between them. The CDR3 bases are TGTGCCAGCACCCCTAGTCACGGGTCCTACGAGCAGTACTTC. Protein product: CASTPSHGSYEQYF.

CDR3 sequence: CATSDRDRGVTEQYF. The DNA of the CDR3 is TGTGCCACCAGTGACCGAGACAGGGGGGTTACCGAGCAGTACTTC. The chain employs TRBV24-1 and TRBJ2-7, with TRBD1 matching 9 bases. Germline trimming cut 4 bases from V and 6 bases from J; bases unmatched to any gene: 9. The CDR3 contains 15 residues. Germline assignment: CDR1 KGHDR and CDR2 SFDVKD.

The genes are TRBV13 and TRBJ1-2, with 8 bases lining up with TRBD1. This CDR3 comprises 14 residues. Germline assignment: CDR1 PRHDT and CDR2 FYEKMQ (reference sequence). With 6 bases clipped from V and 4 bases from J, the junction kept 7 bases outside the gene matches. The CDR3 DNA follows: TGTGCCAGCAGAGGACAGGGCACCACCTATGGCTACACCTTC. Its protein product is CASRGQGTTYGYTF.

V gene TRBV5-4 combines with J gene TRBJ1-2, with D hard to call. V was pared by 0 bases and J by 2 bases, with 14 bases between. The CDR3 length is 16 residues. Germline CDR1 and CDR2: SGHNT and YYREEE (reference sequence). The CDR3 here is CASSLDTSSGNYGYTF. The CDR3 DNA reads TGTGCCAGCAGCTTGGATACGTCCTCAGGAAACTATGGCTACACCTTC. The full variable domain, with the rest looked up from reference TRBV5-4 and TRBJ1-2, is ETGVTQSPTHLIKTRGQQVTLRCSSQSGHNTVSWYQQALGQGPQFIFQYYREEENGRGNFPPRFSGLQFPNYSSELNVNALELDDSALYLCASSLDTSSGNYGYTFGSGTRLTVV.

V and J are TRBV29-1 and TRBJ2-7; possible D gene TRBD2, 5 bases. V was pared by 5 bases and J by 3 bases, with 14 bases between. Per the germline V gene, CDR1 is SQVTM and CDR2 is ANQGSEA. The length of the CDR3 is 13 residues. The CDR3 nucleotides are TGCAGCGTTCGAACTAGGGAAGACTACGAGCAGTACTTC. It yields the protein CSVRTREDYEQYF.

This clone was seen only a few times. In DNA, the CDR3 is TGTGCCAGCAGCACAGGACTAGCGGGGGGGACCCAGTACTTC. It encodes CASSTGLAGGTQYF. V gene TRBV7-2 combines with J gene TRBJ2-5, with TRBD2 identical over 14 bases. The CDR3 is 14 residues long. V lost 5 bases, J lost 7 bases, and 3 bases stayed unmatched. Germline CDR1 reads SGHTA; CDR2 reads FQGNSA. Full variable domain (outside the CDR3, taken from reference TRBV7-2 and TRBJ2-5): GAGVSQSPSNKVTEKGKDVELRCDPISGHTALYWYRQSLGQGLEFLIYFQGNSAPDKSGLPSDRFSAERTGGSVSTLTIQRTQQEDSAVYLCASSTGLAGGTQYFGPGTRLLVL.

The chain employs TRBV24-1 and TRBJ1-1; a weak D match, TRBD1 (5 bases). Trimming pared 6 bases from V and 6 bases from J, leaving 19 bases between. From germline, CDR1 is KGHDR and CDR2 SFDVKD. CDR3 length: 15 residues. CDR3 sequence: CATSSGGRGAPEAFF. CDR3 nucleotide sequence: TGTGCCACCAGTTCTGGAGGGAGGGGCGCTCCTGAAGCTTTCTTT.

The chain is built from TRBV5-1 and TRBJ2-7, with 9 positions matching TRBD2. The V gene end was trimmed by 3 bases and the J gene end by 7 bases; junction bases not matched to a gene: 11. The CDR3 covers 15 residues. Germline V lookup: CDR1 SGHRS, CDR2 YFSETQ. The chain's CDR3 is CASSWSGAGGGEQYF. Here the CDR3 DNA reads TGCGCCAGCAGCTGGAGTGGAGCGGGAGGAGGAGAGCAGTACTTC.

The chain has TRBV6-5 and TRBJ2-1; TRBD2 aligns across 8 bases. The CDR3 is 14 amino acids. In germline, CDR1 is MNHEY, CDR2 SVGAGI. The V gene end was trimmed by 8 bases and the J gene end by 6 bases; junction bases not matched to a gene: 9. CDR3 DNA sequence: TGTGCCAGCCTTTCCCTAGCGGGCTTCAATGAGCAGTTCTTC. Translated: CASLSLAGFNEQFF.